This T cell receptor (beta chain) was retrieved from a study of response to subunit inactivated influenza vaccine listed by TCRdb under 2018. Describing the broader study: To follow how T cells responded to a trivalent subunit inactivated influenza vaccine, the researchers relied on deep quantitative profiling of the T cell receptor repertoire.

Library prep was done by RT-PCR. Sequencer: Illumina HiSeq 2500. The raw public data were reprocessed by TCRdb itself: fastp quality trimming at Q25, MiXCR clonotype calling, in-frame beta chains only. All rows with the same CDR3 protein become a single entry with the most common DNA and genes. The sample includes 500,000 to 600,000 distinct CDR3 sequences, with 10% to 15% observed a single time. Of the sample, approximately 14% is held by the ten largest clones. This clonotype has a handful of counts. Its antigen target is currently unknown. No base quality information exists; no much larger clone differs at one position. What the research found in general, with its limitations: The authors proposed that each seasonal influenza vaccination may bring in only a limited number of new T cells.

The time point tag for this specimen amounts to: 40 to 45 days after influenza vaccine administration. The TCR was taken from a man aged 45-65 years who received an inactivated influenza vaccine. Donor details come from another sample of the same person, matched by shared clones. This material consisted of PBMCs from blood, taken 45 days after vaccination.

The DNA sequence reads TGCGCCAGCAGCTCCGAAACCAGACAGTATCGGCAGTTCTTC. This encodes CASSSETRQYRQFF. Recombination joined TRBV5-1 with TRBJ2-1; D gene: possibly TRBD1, on 5 matching bases. The CDR3 runs 14 amino acids, cysteine and phenylalanine included. Solely the CDR3 DNA is kept, with 42 bases framed from the first base. Trimming at the junction amounts to 3 bases on V and 12 bases on J, and the germline ends lie 19 bases apart. According to the germline V gene, CDR1 reads SGHRS and CDR2 reads YFSETQ.